This T cell receptor beta chain was recorded in a study of Graves' ophthalmopathy and Graves' hyperthyroidism. Background on the study: Researchers obtained peripheral blood at initial diagnosis, before any treatment had begun.

For repertoire sequencing, the TCR beta CDR3 regions were amplified from RNA transcripts. First-round RT-PCR relied on HTBI primers, and a second-round multiplex PCR came next. TCRdb reprocessed the multiplex PCR reads via MiXCR and lists one record per CDR3 protein. The profile covers around 400,000 distinct CDR3 sequences, with approximately 16% appearing a single time and more than 1.5% taken by the ten largest. Among the exclusions were patients with other autoimmune diseases, uncontrolled infections, pregnancy or lactation. The diagnosis was founded upon clinical symptoms, serum thyroxine, TRAb, thyroid ultrasound and orbital computed tomography. This CDR3 comprises 14 residues. Germline V gene data show CDR1 as SGHTA and CDR2 as FQGNSA. V shed 5 bases and J shed 2 bases, with 13 bases lying between them. This clonotype has more than one count but fewer than ten.

The sequencing input was peripheral blood. The chain joins TRBV7-2 to TRBJ2-7; D is ambiguous. This receptor was obtained from a woman under 30 with Graves' ophthalmopathy. CDR3 amino acids: CASSQILGPYEQYF. In nucleotides, the CDR3 is TGTGCCAGCAGCCAAATTTTGGGCCCCTACGAGCAGTACTTC.